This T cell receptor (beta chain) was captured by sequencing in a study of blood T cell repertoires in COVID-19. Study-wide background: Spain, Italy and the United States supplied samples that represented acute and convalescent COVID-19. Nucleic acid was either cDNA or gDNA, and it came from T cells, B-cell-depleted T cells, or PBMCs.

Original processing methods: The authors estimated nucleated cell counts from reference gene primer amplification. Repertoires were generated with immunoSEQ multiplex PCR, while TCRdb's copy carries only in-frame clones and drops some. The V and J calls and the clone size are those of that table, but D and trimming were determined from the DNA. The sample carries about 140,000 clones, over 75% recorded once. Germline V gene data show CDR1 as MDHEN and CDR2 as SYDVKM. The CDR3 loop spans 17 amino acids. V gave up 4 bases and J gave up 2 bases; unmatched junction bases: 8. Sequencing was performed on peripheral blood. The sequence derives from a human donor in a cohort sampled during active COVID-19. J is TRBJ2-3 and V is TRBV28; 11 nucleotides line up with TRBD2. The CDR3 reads CASSSRRTSGPTDTQYF. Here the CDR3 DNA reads TGTGCCAGCAGTTCCCGCCGGACTAGCGGGCCCACAGATACGCAGTATTTT.